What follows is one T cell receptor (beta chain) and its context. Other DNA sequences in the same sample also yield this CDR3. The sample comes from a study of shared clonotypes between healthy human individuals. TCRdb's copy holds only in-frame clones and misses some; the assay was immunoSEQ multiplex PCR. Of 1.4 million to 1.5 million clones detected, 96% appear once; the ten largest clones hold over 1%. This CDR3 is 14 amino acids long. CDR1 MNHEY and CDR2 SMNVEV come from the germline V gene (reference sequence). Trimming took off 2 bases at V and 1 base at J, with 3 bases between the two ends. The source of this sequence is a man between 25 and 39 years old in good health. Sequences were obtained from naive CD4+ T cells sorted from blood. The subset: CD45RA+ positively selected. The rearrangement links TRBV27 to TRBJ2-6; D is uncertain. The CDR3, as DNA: TGTGCCAGCAGTTTACTTTCTGGGGCCAACGTCCTGACTTTC. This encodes CASSLLSGANVLTF. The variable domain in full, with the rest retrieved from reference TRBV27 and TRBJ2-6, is EAQVTQNPRYLITVTGKKLTVTCSQNMNHEYMSWYRQDPGLGLRQIYYSMNVEVTDKGDVPEGYKVSRKEKRNFPLILESPSPNQTSLYFCASSLLSGANVLTFGAGSRLTVL.